This is a list of T cell receptor beta chains from one sample in a study of blood T cell repertoires in COVID-19. The assay was immunoSEQ multiplex PCR, and TCRdb's table has in-frame clones only and misses some. The data hold 95,000 to 120,000 clones, with over 75% observed a single time. The specimen was peripheral blood. These receptors were obtained from a man aged 50 or older with acute or convalescent COVID-19. CDR3s include the opening cysteine and the closing phenylalanine or tryptophan. A D gene is named only where the DNA matches it firmly. Rows may omit the clone size; those that give it use once, few, many or a size class.

CDR3 DNA: TGTGCCAGCAGTACAGGGGGCGCCTCAGATACGCAGTATTTT
CDR3 protein: CASSTGGASDTQYF
J gene: TRBJ2-3
D gene: TRBD1
V gene: TRBV6-6
clone size: once

CDR3 DNA: TGTGCCAGCAGCCAAGATGAGCGGGACAGGGTTCATGGCTACACCTTC
CDR3 protein: CASSQDERDRVHGYTF
J gene: TRBJ1-2
D gene: TRBD1
V gene: TRBV3-1/TRBV3-2
clone size: -

CDR3 DNA: TGTGCCAGCAGCACGGGACAGAACTATGGCTACACCTTC
CDR3 protein: CASSTGQNYGYTF
J gene: TRBJ1-2
D gene: TRBD1
V gene: TRBV11-1
clone size: -

CDR3 DNA: TGTGCCACCAGCAGAGAAACAGGGGGCTTTTCACCCCTCCACTTT
CDR3 protein: CATSRETGGFSPLHF
J gene: TRBJ1-6
D gene: TRBD1
V gene: TRBV15
clone size: -

CDR3 DNA: TGTGCCAGCACCCCCGGGACTAGCGCAGATACGCAGTATTTT
CDR3 protein: CASTPGTSADTQYF
J gene: TRBJ2-3
D gene: TRBD2
V gene: TRBV9
clone size: -

CDR3 DNA: TGTGCCAGCAGTACCGCCGGGGTCGGGCAGTTCTTC
CDR3 protein: CASSTAGVGQFF
J gene: TRBJ2-1
D gene: -
V gene: TRBV6-5
clone size: -

CDR3 DNA: TGTGCCAGTAGCGACAGGGGACTGGCTGAAGCTTTCTTT
CDR3 protein: CASSDRGLAEAFF
J gene: TRBJ1-1
D gene: TRBD1
V gene: TRBV7-3
clone size: -

CDR3 DNA: TGTGCCAGCAGCCACCAGGGGTCGGATGAAAAACTGTTTTTT
CDR3 protein: CASSHQGSDEKLFF
J gene: TRBJ1-4
D gene: -
V gene: TRBV3-1/TRBV3-2
clone size: -

CDR3 DNA: TGTGCCAGCAGTGGGCAGAACTATGGCTACACCTTC
CDR3 protein: CASSGQNYGYTF
J gene: TRBJ1-2
D gene: -
V gene: TRBV11-1
clone size: -

CDR3 DNA: TGTGCCAGCAGCTTGGGGCGGGACGCGCTGGGAACGCAGTATTTT
CDR3 protein: CASSLGRDALGTQYF
J gene: TRBJ2-3
D gene: -
V gene: TRBV11-2
clone size: once

CDR3 DNA: TGTGCCAGCAGCAGACAGGGAGGAAAACTGTTTTTT
CDR3 protein: CASSRQGGKLFF
J gene: TRBJ1-4
D gene: TRBD1
V gene: TRBV7-6
clone size: once

CDR3 DNA: TGTGCCAGCAGTTGGGCCAACACTGAAGCTTTCTTT
CDR3 protein: CASSWANTEAFF
J gene: TRBJ1-1
D gene: -
V gene: TRBV6-5
clone size: -

CDR3 DNA: TGCAGCGTTGCGACAGGTGTAAATCAGCCCCAGCATTTT
CDR3 protein: CSVATGVNQPQHF
J gene: TRBJ1-5
D gene: -
V gene: TRBV29-1
clone size: -

CDR3 DNA: TGTGCCAGCATCCATAAACCCAGCTCTGGGGCCAACGTCCTGACTTTC
CDR3 protein: CASIHKPSSGANVLTF
J gene: TRBJ2-6
D gene: -
V gene: TRBV5-5
clone size: -

CDR3 DNA: TGTGCCAGTAGTCCAGACAGGGCCCTCTACAATGAGCAGTTCTTC
CDR3 protein: CASSPDRALYNEQFF
J gene: TRBJ2-1
D gene: TRBD1
V gene: TRBV19
clone size: -

CDR3 DNA: TGTGCCAGCATCCAAGGGGGGGGCAGGCCCTCTGGGGCCAACGTCCTGACTTTC
CDR3 protein: CASIQGGGRPSGANVLTF
J gene: TRBJ2-6
D gene: -
V gene: TRBV5-4
clone size: -